This TCR beta chain was identified during a study of shared clonotypes between healthy human individuals. All donors qualified as healthy HIV-negative adults and had experienced no recent acute infections or vaccinations. The study's findings and limits: Clonotype sharing among donors was expected to depend on sequencing depth.

Original processing notes: As immunoSEQ supplied junction-only sequences (without quality scores), filtering differed. Using immunoSEQ multiplex PCR, the repertoire was profiled, and TCRdb retains in-frame clones only, with some absent. Clone size and V and J calls were adopted from that table, with D and trimming inferred from the DNA. The table lists roughly 500,000 clones, around 74% of them singletons. Concerning this clone: As yet, its antigen is unknown.

The TCR comes from a woman in her thirties or forties in good health. Some clones in this sample may be carry-over from other donors' samples. The sequenced sample was PBMCs.

The CDR3 DNA follows: TGTGCCAGCATGACCCTACTAGCGGGCACAGATACGCAGTATTTT. Its protein product is CASMTLLAGTDTQYF. This chain connects TRBV6-1 to TRBJ2-3; 8 nucleotides agree with TRBD2. J lost 1 base, V lost 7 bases, and 7 bases had no gene match. CDR1 is MNHNS and CDR2 is SASEGT in the germline V gene. The CDR3 sequence is 15 residues long.